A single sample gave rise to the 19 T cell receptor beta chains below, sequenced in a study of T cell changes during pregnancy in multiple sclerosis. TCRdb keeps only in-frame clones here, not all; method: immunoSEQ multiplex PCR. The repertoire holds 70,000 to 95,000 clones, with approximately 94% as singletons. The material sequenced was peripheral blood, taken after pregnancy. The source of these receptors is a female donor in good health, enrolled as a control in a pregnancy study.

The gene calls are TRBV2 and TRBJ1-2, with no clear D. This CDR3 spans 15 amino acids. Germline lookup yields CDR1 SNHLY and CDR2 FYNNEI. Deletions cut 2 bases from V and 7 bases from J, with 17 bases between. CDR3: CASSEKQSIPSGYTF. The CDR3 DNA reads TGTGCCAGCAGTGAAAAACAGAGCATTCCTTCTGGCTACACCTTC.

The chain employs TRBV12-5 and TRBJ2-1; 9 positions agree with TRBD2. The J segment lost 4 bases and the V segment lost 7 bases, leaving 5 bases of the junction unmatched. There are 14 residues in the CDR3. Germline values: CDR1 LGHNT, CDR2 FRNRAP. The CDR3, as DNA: TGTGCTAGTGATCAGCGGGGGGTTTACAATGAGCAGTTCTTC. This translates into CASDQRGVYNEQFF.

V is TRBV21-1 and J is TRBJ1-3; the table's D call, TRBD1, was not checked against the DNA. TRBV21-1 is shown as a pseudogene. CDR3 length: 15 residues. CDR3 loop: CATRPTGSSGNTIYF. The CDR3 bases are TGTGCCACCCGCCCCACAGGTTCCTCTGGAAACACCATATATTTT.

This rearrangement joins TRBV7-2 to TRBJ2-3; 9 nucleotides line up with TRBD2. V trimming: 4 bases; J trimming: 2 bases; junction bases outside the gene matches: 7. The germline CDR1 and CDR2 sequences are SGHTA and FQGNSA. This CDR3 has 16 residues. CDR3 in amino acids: CASSYVAGGITDTQYF. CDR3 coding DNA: TGTGCCAGCAGCTATGTGGCGGGAGGGATCACAGATACGCAGTATTTT.

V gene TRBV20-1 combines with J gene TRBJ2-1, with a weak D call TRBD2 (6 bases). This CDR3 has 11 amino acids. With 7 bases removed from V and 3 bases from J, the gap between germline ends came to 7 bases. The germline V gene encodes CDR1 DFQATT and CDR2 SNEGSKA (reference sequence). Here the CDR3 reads CSGGLYNEQFF. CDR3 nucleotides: TGCAGTGGGGGACTCTACAATGAGCAGTTCTTC.

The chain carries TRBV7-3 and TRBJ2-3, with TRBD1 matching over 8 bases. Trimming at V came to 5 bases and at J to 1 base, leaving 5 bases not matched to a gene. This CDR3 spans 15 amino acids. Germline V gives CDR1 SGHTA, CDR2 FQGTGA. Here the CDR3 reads CASSQQGDRTDTQYF. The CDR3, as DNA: TGTGCCAGCAGCCAACAGGGGGACCGCACAGATACGCAGTATTTT. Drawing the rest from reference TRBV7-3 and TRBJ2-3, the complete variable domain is GAGVSQTPSNKVTEKGKYVELRCDPISGHTALYWYRQSLGQGPEFLIYFQGTGAADDSGLPNDRFFAVRPEGSVSTLKIQRTERGDSAVYLCASSQQGDRTDTQYFGPGTRLTVL.

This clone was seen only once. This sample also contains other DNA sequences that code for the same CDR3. The CDR3 DNA is TGTGCCAGCAGCTTAGACAGGAACACTGAAGCTTTCTTT. It encodes CASSLDRNTEAFF. The rearrangement uses TRBV7-3 and TRBJ1-1; perhaps TRBD1 as D (5 bases). The CDR3 has 13 residues. CDR1 and CDR2 (germline): SGHTA, FQGTGA. Trimming shortened V by 2 bases and J by 1 base, and 5 bases separated the two germline ends. The full variable domain, completed using reference TRBV7-3 and TRBJ1-1, is GAGVSQTPSNKVTEKGKYVELRCDPISGHTALYWYRQSLGQGPEFLIYFQGTGAADDSGLPNDRFFAVRPEGSVSTLKIQRTERGDSAVYLCASSLDRNTEAFFGQGTRLTVV.

The CDR3 sequence is CEGTGSKGNQPQHF. CDR3 bases: TGCGAGGGGACAGGTTCGAAGGGCAATCAGCCCCAGCATTTT. The gene calls are TRBV29-1 and TRBJ1-5; TRBD1 agrees at 8 bases. CDR3 length equals 14 residues. Per germline, CDR1 SQVTM and CDR2 ANQGSEA.

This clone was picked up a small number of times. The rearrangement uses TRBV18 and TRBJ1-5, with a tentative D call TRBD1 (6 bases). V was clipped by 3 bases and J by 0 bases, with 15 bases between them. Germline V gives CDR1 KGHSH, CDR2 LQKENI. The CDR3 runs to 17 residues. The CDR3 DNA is TGTGCCAGCTCACCGCAGGGGCCCTCCTATAGCAATCAGCCCCAGCATTTT. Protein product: CASSPQGPSYSNQPQHF.

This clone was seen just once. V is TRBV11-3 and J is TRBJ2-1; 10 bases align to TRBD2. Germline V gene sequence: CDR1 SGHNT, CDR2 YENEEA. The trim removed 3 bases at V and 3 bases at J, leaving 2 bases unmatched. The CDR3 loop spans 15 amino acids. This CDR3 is CASSFGLAVYNEQFF. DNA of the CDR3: TGTGCCAGCAGCTTCGGACTAGCGGTCTACAATGAGCAGTTCTTC.

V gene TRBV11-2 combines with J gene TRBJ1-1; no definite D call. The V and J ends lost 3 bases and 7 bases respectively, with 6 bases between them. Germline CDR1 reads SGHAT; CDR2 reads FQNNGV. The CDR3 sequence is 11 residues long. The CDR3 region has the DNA TGTGCCAGCAGCTTCGGCGGTGAAGCTTTCTTT. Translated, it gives CASSFGGEAFF.

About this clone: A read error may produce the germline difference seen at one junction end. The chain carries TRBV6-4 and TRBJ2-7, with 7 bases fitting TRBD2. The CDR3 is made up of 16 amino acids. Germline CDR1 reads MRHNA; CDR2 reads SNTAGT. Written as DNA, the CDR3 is TGTGCCAGCAGTTACTCATGGCGGGGGAGGACCTACGAGCAGTACTTC. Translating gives CASSYSWRGRTYEQYF.

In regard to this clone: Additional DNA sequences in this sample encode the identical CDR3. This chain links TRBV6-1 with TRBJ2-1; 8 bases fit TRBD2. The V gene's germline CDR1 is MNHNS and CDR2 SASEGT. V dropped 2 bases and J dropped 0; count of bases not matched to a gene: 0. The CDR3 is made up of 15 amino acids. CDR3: CASSELAGSYNEQFF. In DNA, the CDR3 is TGTGCCAGCAGTGAACTAGCGGGCTCCTACAATGAGCAGTTCTTC.

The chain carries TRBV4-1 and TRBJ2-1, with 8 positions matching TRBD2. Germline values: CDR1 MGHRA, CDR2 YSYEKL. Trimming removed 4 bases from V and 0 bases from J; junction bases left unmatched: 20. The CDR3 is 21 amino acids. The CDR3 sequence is CASSRYRDRPGLAGSYNEQFF. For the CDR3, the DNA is TGCGCCAGCAGCCGCTACAGGGACCGGCCGGGGCTAGCGGGCTCCTACAATGAGCAGTTCTTC.

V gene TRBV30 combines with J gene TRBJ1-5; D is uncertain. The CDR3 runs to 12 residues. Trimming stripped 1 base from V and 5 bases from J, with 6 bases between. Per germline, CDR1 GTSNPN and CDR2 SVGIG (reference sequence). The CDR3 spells CAWSGSDQPQHF. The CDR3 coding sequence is TGTGCCTGGAGTGGTTCGGATCAGCCCCAGCATTTT. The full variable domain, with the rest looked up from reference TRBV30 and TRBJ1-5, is SQTIHQWPATLVQPVGSPLSLECTVEGTSNPNLYWYRQAAGRGLQLLFYSVGIGQISSEVPQNLSASRPQDRQFILSSKKLLLSDSGFYLCAWSGSDQPQHFGDGTRLSIL.

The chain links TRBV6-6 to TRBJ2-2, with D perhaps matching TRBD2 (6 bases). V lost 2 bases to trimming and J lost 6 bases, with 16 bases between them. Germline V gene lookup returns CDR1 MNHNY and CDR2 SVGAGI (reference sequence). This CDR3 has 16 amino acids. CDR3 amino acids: CASSYPNQGGAGELFF. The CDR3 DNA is TGTGCCAGCAGTTACCCTAACCAGGGAGGCGCCGGGGAGCTGTTTTTT.

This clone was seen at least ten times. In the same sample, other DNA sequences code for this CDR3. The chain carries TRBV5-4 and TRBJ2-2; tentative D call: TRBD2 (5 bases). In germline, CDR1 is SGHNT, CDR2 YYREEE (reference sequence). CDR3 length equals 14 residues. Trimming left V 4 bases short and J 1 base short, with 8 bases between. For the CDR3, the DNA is TGTGCCAGCAGCCTAGGAGGGAACACCGGGGAGCTGTTTTTT. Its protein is CASSLGGNTGELFF.

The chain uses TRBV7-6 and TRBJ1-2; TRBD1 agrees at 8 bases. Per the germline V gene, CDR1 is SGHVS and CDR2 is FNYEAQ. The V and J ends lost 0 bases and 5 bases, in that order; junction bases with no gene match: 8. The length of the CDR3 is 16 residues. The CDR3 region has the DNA TGTGCCAGCAGCTTAGCGTACAGGGGGACTCTGTATGGCTACACCTTC. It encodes CASSLAYRGTLYGYTF.

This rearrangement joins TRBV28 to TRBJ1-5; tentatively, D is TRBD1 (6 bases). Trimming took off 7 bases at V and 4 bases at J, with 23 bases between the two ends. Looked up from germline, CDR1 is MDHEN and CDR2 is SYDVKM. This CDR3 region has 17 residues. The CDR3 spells CASIIGGAGEGNQPQHF. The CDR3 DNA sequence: TGTGCCAGCATCATAGGGGGGGCAGGGGAAGGGAATCAGCCCCAGCATTTT.